This TCR beta chain emerged from a study of Graves' ophthalmopathy and Graves' hyperthyroidism. Study overall: Peripheral blood was gathered at the point of initial diagnosis, before any treatment started.

This CDR3 region has 15 residues. CDR1 is ENHRY and CDR2 is SYGVKD in the germline V gene. V trimming: 10 bases; J trimming: 8 bases; junction bases outside the gene matches: 17. There are many counts of this clonotype. Amplification of the TCR beta CDR3 regions used RNA transcripts (as template). Second-round multiplex PCR came after first-round RT-PCR with HTBI primers. MiXCR was run by TCRdb on the multiplex PCR reads, yielding one entry per CDR3 protein. The sample includes 400,000 to 500,000 distinct CDR3 sequences, around a fifth of them seen just once. Hyperthyroidism was considered stable when no ophthalmopathy appeared within 18 months of follow-up. Orbital computed tomography and thyroid ultrasound, along with TRAb, serum thyroxine and clinical symptoms, underpinned diagnosis. PBMCs had their origin in fresh peripheral blood (approximately 9.9 ml).

The rearrangement joins TRBV10-3 to TRBJ1-2; TRBD1 matches at 9 bases. The sample consisted of peripheral blood. The sequence came from a woman younger than 35 with stable Graves' hyperthyroidism. The CDR3 sequence is CATLPPRGQGDGYTF. CDR3 DNA: TGTGCCACCCTCCCCCCCAGGGGACAGGGAGACGGCTACACCTTC.